The 2 T cell receptor beta chains below come from one sample, sequenced in a study of cytomegalovirus exposure and HLA in healthy donors. The PCR ran on 60 Vbeta and 13 Jbeta primers. The method was immunoSEQ multiplex PCR; TCRdb's version includes in-frame clones alone and lacks a portion of them. The sample consists of about 87,000 clones, roughly 70% of them appearing once. Sequenced material: PBMCs. These receptor sequences come from a man aged 25 to 40 in good health and CMV-seropositive.

The chain is built from TRBV19 and TRBJ1-4; 7 bases agree with TRBD1. V lost 5 bases, J lost 6 bases, and 3 bases stayed unmatched. The germline CDR1 and CDR2 sequences are LNHDA and SQIVND (reference sequence). The CDR3 totals 13 residues. The CDR3 spells CASSEGQYEKLFF. CDR3 DNA sequence: TGTGCCAGTAGTGAGGGACAGTATGAAAAACTGTTTTTT.

This chain joins TRBV6-5 and TRBJ2-5; TRBD2 might be the D (5 bases). Per germline, CDR1 MNHEY and CDR2 SVGAGI. There are 15 residues in the CDR3. With 11 bases removed from V and 3 bases from J, the gap between germline ends came to 22 bases. CDR3 amino acids: CAPWERADPKETQYF. The CDR3 coding sequence is TGTGCCCCCTGGGAGAGGGCGGACCCTAAAGAGACCCAGTACTTC.